Following are 25 T cell receptor beta chains from one sample sequenced in a study of blood T cell repertoires in COVID-19. Here immunoSEQ multiplex PCR was the method, and the copy in TCRdb shows in-frame clones only, minus some. The sample shows a few hundred thousand clones, around 90% of them seen only once. Sequenced material: peripheral blood. The receptors shown here come from a young man with active or convalescent COVID-19.

The J gene is TRBJ2-1, the V gene TRBV7-2; 12 bases agree with TRBD2. CDR1 and CDR2 (germline): SGHTA, FQGNSA. Trimming cost V 2 bases and J 2 bases; bases outside gene matches: 1. The CDR3 sequence is 16 residues long. Here the CDR3 DNA reads TGTGCCAGCAGCTTAAGACTAGCGGGGGCCTACAATGAGCAGTTCTTC. It encodes CASSLRLAGAYNEQFF.

V usage is TRBV9 and J usage is TRBJ1-2, with D possibly TRBD1 on 6 matching bases. V lost 2 bases and J lost 6, with 14 bases in between. The germline gives CDR1 SGDLS, CDR2 YYNGEE. This CDR3 contains 14 residues. CDR3 sequence (DNA): TGTGCCAGCAGCGTGACAGGAATAATAGATGGCTACACCTTC. Protein sequence: CASSVTGIIDGYTF.

The chain joins TRBV29-1 to TRBJ2-3; D is perhaps TRBD1 (6 bases). This CDR3 is built from 13 residues. Trimming left V 2 bases short and J 4 bases short, with 10 bases between. In germline, CDR1 is SQVTM, CDR2 ANQGSEA. In DNA form, the CDR3 reads TGCAGCGTTGAATTAGGGGGTGCAGATACGCAGTATTTT. Its translation is CSVELGGADTQYF.

The chain couples TRBV5-5 to TRBJ2-5, with 9 bases that match TRBD1. The trim removed 3 bases at V and 3 bases at J, leaving 3 bases unmatched. CDR3 length: 14 residues. Germline assignment: CDR1 SGHKS and CDR2 YYEKEE (reference sequence). In nucleotides, the CDR3 is TGTGCCAGCAGCTACCGGACAGGGGAAGAGACCCAGTACTTC. Its protein product is CASSYRTGEETQYF. The variable domain in full, with the rest retrieved from reference TRBV5-5 and TRBJ2-5, is DAGVTQSPTHLIKTRGQQVTLRCSPISGHKSVSWYQQVLGQGPQFIFQYYEKEERGRGNFPDRFSARQFPNYSSELNVNALLLGDSALYLCASSYRTGEETQYFGPGTRLLVL.

This chain links TRBV19 with TRBJ1-2, with TRBD1 matching 9 bases. In germline, CDR1 is LNHDA, CDR2 SQIVND (reference sequence). This CDR3 is built from 15 residues. Losses at the gene ends were 1 base for V and 2 bases for J; bases not matched to a gene: 2. CDR3 amino acids: CASSIAGTGNYGYTF. CDR3 DNA: TGTGCCAGTAGTATAGCAGGGACAGGGAACTATGGCTACACCTTC.

This chain uses TRBV6-4 with TRBJ2-1; 12 bases fit TRBD2. Germline CDR1 and CDR2: MRHNA and SNTAGT. J gave up 7 bases and V 2 bases, and 0 bases lay outside the gene matches. The CDR3 sequence is 14 residues long. DNA of the CDR3: TGTGCCAGCAGTGACGGACTAGCGGGGAATGAGCAGTTCTTC. Amino acid sequence: CASSDGLAGNEQFF.

The gene calls are TRBV5-1 and TRBJ2-1; 8 bases are a match to TRBD2. J was trimmed by 0 bases and V by 2 bases; bases with no gene match: 10. Germline V lookup: CDR1 SGHRS, CDR2 YFSETQ. This CDR3 spans 18 amino acids. In DNA, the CDR3 is TGCGCCAGCAGCTTTACGGGGGGGTTCTCGAGCTCCTACAATGAGCAGTTCTTC. Protein: CASSFTGGFSSSYNEQFF.

The CDR3 sequence is CASSQIRGKYNEQFF. CDR3 DNA: TGTGCCAGCAGCCAAATACGGGGGAAATACAATGAGCAGTTCTTC. The V and J genes are TRBV14 and TRBJ2-1, with TRBD2 as a possible D gene (6 bases). V was cut by 2 bases and J by 4 bases, with 12 bases left in between. This CDR3 is 15 amino acids long. Per the germline V gene, CDR1 is SGHDN and CDR2 is FVKESK.

The chain carries TRBV21-1 and TRBJ2-2; the table names TRBD2, a call not compared with the DNA. TRBV21-1 is recorded as a pseudogene. This CDR3 has 15 residues. The CDR3, as DNA: TGTGCCAGCAGCAAAGGGGAGGCGGATTACGGGGAGCTGTTTTTT. This codes for CASSKGEADYGELFF.

The gene calls are TRBV5-1 and TRBJ1-2, with 9 positions matching TRBD1. Germline V gene sequence: CDR1 SGHRS, CDR2 YFSETQ. The J segment lost 4 bases and the V segment lost 3 bases, leaving 7 bases of the junction unmatched. CDR3 size: 15 residues. In DNA, the CDR3 is TGCGCCAGCAGCTCACCGGGACAGGGCGGCTATGGCTACACCTTC. As protein: CASSSPGQGGYGYTF. The full variable domain, completed using reference TRBV5-1 and TRBJ1-2, is KAGVTQTPRYLIKTRGQQVTLSCSPISGHRSVSWYQQTPGQGLQFLFEYFSETQRNKGNFPGRFSGRQFSNSRSEMNVSTLELGDSALYLCASSSPGQGGYGYTFGSGTRLTVV.

This chain links TRBV4-3 with TRBJ2-1; D unresolved. With 0 bases removed from V and 5 bases from J, the gap between germline ends came to 11 bases. The CDR3 runs to 15 residues. Per the germline V gene, CDR1 is LGHNA and CDR2 is YSLEER. CDR3 residues: CASSQDGHTDNEQFF. DNA for the CDR3: TGCGCCAGCAGCCAAGATGGTCATACTGACAATGAGCAGTTCTTC.

This clone was observed a single time. The chain has TRBV4-3 and TRBJ2-2; 9 bases agree with TRBD1. Germline V gene lookup returns CDR1 LGHNA and CDR2 YSLEER. This CDR3 region has 18 residues. The junction had 10 bases not matched to a gene; V was cut back by 1 base and J by 4 bases. CDR3 protein: CASSQAPTGGGFTGELFF. The CDR3 DNA reads TGCGCCAGCAGCCAAGCCCCGACAGGGGGAGGTTTCACCGGGGAGCTGTTTTTT.

The CDR3 reads CASSLTGNTEAFF. The CDR3 DNA is TGTGCCAGCAGTTTAACTGGGAACACTGAAGCTTTCTTT. This chain connects TRBV27 to TRBJ1-1; D remains unclear. The CDR3 contains 13 residues. V was pared by 2 bases and J by 1 base, with 5 bases between. Germline lookup yields CDR1 MNHEY and CDR2 SMNVEV (reference sequence).

A note on this clone: The sample holds other DNA sequences that translate to the same CDR3. The chain joins TRBV28 to TRBJ2-3; 10 bases align to TRBD2. Germline CDR1 is MDHEN and CDR2 is SYDVKM. The CDR3 loop spans 16 amino acids. J was trimmed by 1 base and V by 1 base; bases with no gene match: 2. The CDR3 bases are TGTGCCAGCAGTTTATTGCTAGCGGGAGGCACAGATACGCAGTATTTT. Translated, it gives CASSLLLAGGTDTQYF.

This clone is a singleton in its sample. This sequence joins TRBV18 and TRBJ2-5; 7 bases fit TRBD2. From germline, CDR1 is KGHSH and CDR2 LQKENI. The ends lost 2 bases at V and 1 base at J; junction bases unmatched: 4. CDR3 length: 15 residues. CDR3: CASSPYTGGQETQYF. CDR3 DNA: TGTGCCAGCTCACCATACACGGGGGGCCAAGAGACCCAGTACTTC.

The CDR3 DNA is TGTGCCAGTATTGCCCGGGACAGTATTTTTCCCACCTTC. Amino acids: CASIARDSIFPTF. The chain joins TRBV19 to TRBJ1-2; TRBD1 matches at 7 bases. J gave up 13 bases and V 7 bases, and 15 bases lay outside the gene matches. The CDR3 has 13 residues. Germline V gene sequence: CDR1 LNHDA, CDR2 SQIVND (reference sequence).

The rearrangement joins TRBV14 to TRBJ1-3; D might be TRBD1 (5 bases). This CDR3 is built from 16 residues. Germline V gene sequence: CDR1 SGHDN, CDR2 FVKESK. V lost 3 bases and J 0 bases, leaving 12 bases between the germline ends. CDR3 coding DNA: TGTGCCAGCAGCCAGCTGGGGGGAATCTCTGGAAACACCATATATTTT. This sequence encodes CASSQLGGISGNTIYF.

This clone has just a few counts. This chain joins TRBV7-2 and TRBJ2-7; D might be TRBD2 (7 bases). Germline assignment: CDR1 SGHTA and CDR2 FQGNSA. Deletions cut 1 base from V and 0 bases from J, with 13 bases between. The CDR3 covers 16 residues. CDR3 nucleotides: TGTGCCAGCAGCTTAGATGCGGGGGCAAGCTCCTACGAGCAGTACTTC. Its protein product is CASSLDAGASSYEQYF.

Worth noting for this clone: Other nucleotide sequences in the sample specify the same CDR3. The rearrangement joins TRBV9 to TRBJ1-5; possibly TRBD1 for D (6 bases). CDR1 SGDLS and CDR2 YYNGEE come from the germline V gene. The CDR3 runs to 13 residues. V lost 7 bases, J lost 3 bases, and 11 bases lay in between. The CDR3 spells CASSRGDNQPQHF. The CDR3 coding sequence is TGTGCCAGCTCCAGGGGAGACAATCAGCCCCAGCATTTT. The variable domain in full, with the rest retrieved from reference TRBV9 and TRBJ1-5, is DSGVTQTPKHLITATGQRVTLRCSPRSGDLSVYWYQQSLDQGLQFLIQYYNGEERAKGNILERFSAQQFPDLHSELNLSSLELGDSALYFCASSRGDNQPQHFGDGTRLSIL.

This clone occurred once. The J gene is TRBJ1-5, the V gene TRBV6-5, with D hard to call. V was pared by 6 bases and J by 4 bases, with 16 bases between. CDR1 MNHEY and CDR2 SVGAGI come from the germline V gene. The CDR3 runs 15 residues. CDR3 protein: CASRPAYGGNQPQHF. The CDR3 coding sequence is TGTGCCAGCAGGCCCGCCTATGGCGGGAATCAGCCCCAGCATTTT.

The rearrangement links TRBV6-4 to TRBJ2-5, with D unresolved. Germline loops: CDR1 MRHNA, CDR2 SNTAGT. The CDR3 totals 13 residues. V gave up 3 bases and J gave up 5 bases, with 10 bases separating them. CDR3 sequence reads: CASSESRWETQYF. CDR3 sequence (DNA): TGTGCCAGCAGTGAATCGCGTTGGGAGACCCAGTACTTC.

The chain employs TRBV7-2 and TRBJ1-2; 7 bases map to TRBD1. Germline assignment: CDR1 SGHTA and CDR2 FQGNSA. CDR3 length: 15 residues. J gave up 4 bases and V 2 bases, and 7 bases lay outside the gene matches. Here the CDR3 reads CASSLLQGSGYGYTF. In DNA, the CDR3 is TGTGCCAGCAGCTTACTACAGGGGTCAGGCTATGGCTACACCTTC. Combining the CDR3 with reference TRBV7-2 and TRBJ1-2 gives the whole variable domain GAGVSQSPSNKVTEKGKDVELRCDPISGHTALYWYRQSLGQGLEFLIYFQGNSAPDKSGLPSDRFSAERTGGSVSTLTIQRTQQEDSAVYLCASSLLQGSGYGYTFGSGTRLTVV.

The chain links TRBV12-3 or TRBV12-4 to TRBJ1-2; TRBD1 matches at 7 bases. The ends lost 5 bases at V and 8 bases at J; junction bases unmatched: 8. This CDR3 has 13 amino acids. CDR3 amino acids: CASSPRQGRGYTF. CDR3 nucleotides: TGTGCCAGCAGTCCCCGACAGGGTAGAGGCTACACCTTC.

In nucleotides, the CDR3 is TGTGCCAGCAGCTTAGACGGGACCTACAATGAGCAGTTCTTC. Its protein is CASSLDGTYNEQFF. This chain uses TRBV7-9 with TRBJ2-1; D possibly corresponds to TRBD2 (5 bases). The CDR3 spans 14 residues. Between the trimmed V and J ends, which lost 1 base and 2 bases, there was a span of 6 bases. CDR1 SEHNR and CDR2 FQNEAQ come from the germline V gene (reference sequence).

V and J are TRBV5-1 and TRBJ2-3, with D possibly TRBD1 on 6 matching bases. CDR1 and CDR2 from the germline V gene are SGHRS and YFSETQ. This CDR3 region has 16 residues. Trimming shortened V by 0 bases and J by 2 bases, and 13 bases separated the two germline ends. The CDR3 nucleotides are TGCGCCAGCAGCTTGGCGGGACAAGCTTACACAGATACGCAGTATTTT. Its translation: CASSLAGQAYTDTQYF.